The rows below give T cell receptor beta chains drawn from one sample of a study of T cell responses to AZD1222 COVID-19 vaccine. Clones were sequenced by immunoSEQ multiplex PCR, and TCRdb holds only the in-frame ones, with some missing. This table holds around 73,000 clones, 75% to 90% found once. Sample: peripheral blood, taken 28 days after the second AZD1222 dose. The receptors stem from an adult who received the AZD1222 COVID-19 vaccine. CDR3s include the opening cysteine and the closing phenylalanine or tryptophan. A D gene is named only where the DNA matches it firmly. Size is omitted from some rows. Given values are once, few, many or a class for expanded clones.

j_gene: TRBJ2-5
abundance: .
d_gene: .
v_gene: TRBV19
CDR3aa: CASTKRAMQETQYF
CDR3nt: TGTGCCAGTACCAAAAGGGCCATGCAAGAGACCCAGTACTTC

j_gene: TRBJ2-3
abundance: once
d_gene: TRBD1
v_gene: TRBV6-1
CDR3aa: CASSGTGVRYTDTQYF
CDR3nt: TGTGCCAGCAGTGGGACAGGGGTTCGGTACACAGATACGCAGTATTTT

j_gene: TRBJ2-5
abundance: .
d_gene: .
v_gene: TRBV7-6
CDR3aa: CASSLASFRAQYF
CDR3nt: TGTGCCAGCAGCTTAGCCTCATTTAGGGCCCAGTACTTC

j_gene: TRBJ2-1
abundance: .
d_gene: .
v_gene: TRBV7-6
CDR3aa: CASSPRNEQFF
CDR3nt: TGTGCCAGCAGCCCACGAAATGAGCAGTTCTTC

j_gene: TRBJ1-1
abundance: .
d_gene: TRBD1
v_gene: TRBV5-8
CDR3aa: CASSLEGQGVRQAFF
CDR3nt: TGTGCCAGCAGCTTGGAGGGACAGGGGGTACGGCAAGCTTTCTTT

j_gene: TRBJ1-2
abundance: .
d_gene: .
v_gene: TRBV5-5
CDR3aa: CASSLFGLDYGYTF
CDR3nt: TGTGCCAGCAGCTTGTTTGGGCTGGATTATGGCTACACCTTC

j_gene: TRBJ2-5
abundance: .
d_gene: .
v_gene: TRBV10-3
CDR3aa: CAISGRGIETQYF
CDR3nt: TGTGCCATCAGTGGCAGGGGAATAGAGACCCAGTACTTC

j_gene: TRBJ2-1
abundance: .
d_gene: TRBD2
v_gene: TRBV5-1
CDR3aa: CASSLNLAGGYNEQFF
CDR3nt: TGCGCCAGCAGCTTGAACCTAGCGGGAGGCTACAATGAGCAGTTCTTC

j_gene: TRBJ1-2
abundance: .
d_gene: .
v_gene: TRBV20-1
CDR3aa: CSARARVGYTF
CDR3nt: TGCAGTGCTAGGGCCAGGGTGGGCTACACCTTC

j_gene: TRBJ2-1
abundance: .
d_gene: TRBD2
v_gene: TRBV6-2/TRBV6-3
CDR3aa: CASSYYGGGRDNEQFF
CDR3nt: TGTGCCAGCAGTTACTATGGCGGGGGAAGAGACAATGAGCAGTTCTTC

j_gene: TRBJ1-6
abundance: .
d_gene: TRBD1
v_gene: TRBV5-6
CDR3aa: CASSGTGGGSPLHF
CDR3nt: TGTGCCAGCAGCGGTACAGGGGGCGGTTCACCCCTCCACTTT

j_gene: TRBJ2-3
abundance: .
d_gene: .
v_gene: TRBV11-3
CDR3aa: CASSLPGMGTQYF
CDR3nt: TGTGCCAGCAGCTTACCAGGGATGGGTACGCAGTATTTT

j_gene: TRBJ1-4
abundance: .
d_gene: .
v_gene: TRBV19
CDR3aa: CASSIAQKTSLLRKLFF
CDR3nt: TGTGCCAGTAGTATAGCCCAGAAGACATCCCTCTTGCGAAAACTGTTTTTT

j_gene: TRBJ2-7
abundance: .
d_gene: .
v_gene: TRBV16
CDR3aa: CASSQIQTGGGEQYF
CDR3nt: TGTGCCAGCAGCCAAATCCAGACAGGAGGGGGCGAGCAGTACTTC

j_gene: TRBJ2-7
abundance: .
d_gene: TRBD2
v_gene: TRBV5-1
CDR3aa: CASSWGGSYEQYF
CDR3nt: TGCGCCAGCAGCTGGGGAGGGTCCTACGAGCAGTACTTC

j_gene: TRBJ1-2
abundance: .
d_gene: .
v_gene: TRBV5-1
CDR3aa: CASSLGRDGYTF
CDR3nt: TGCGCCAGCAGCTTGGGCAGGGATGGCTACACCTTC

j_gene: TRBJ1-1
abundance: medium-sized
d_gene: .
v_gene: TRBV6-6
CDR3aa: CASLKGSGNTEAFF
CDR3nt: TGTGCCAGCCTTAAGGGAAGCGGGAACACTGAAGCTTTCTTT

j_gene: TRBJ2-6
abundance: .
d_gene: .
v_gene: TRBV9
CDR3aa: CASSTRQDYSGANVLTF
CDR3nt: TGTGCCAGCAGCACCCGACAGGATTACTCTGGGGCCAACGTCCTGACTTTC

j_gene: TRBJ2-5
abundance: .
d_gene: TRBD1
v_gene: TRBV5-1
CDR3aa: CASRQGVQETQYF
CDR3nt: TGCGCCAGCAGACAGGGGGTTCAAGAGACCCAGTACTTC

j_gene: TRBJ1-5
abundance: .
d_gene: TRBD1
v_gene: TRBV7-8
CDR3aa: CASRSGTGNNQPQHF
CDR3nt: TGTGCCAGCCGCTCTGGGACAGGGAACAATCAGCCCCAGCATTTT

j_gene: TRBJ1-1
abundance: .
d_gene: .
v_gene: TRBV5-6
CDR3aa: CASRNMRVSHTEAFF
CDR3nt: TGTGCCAGCAGGAACATGAGGGTGTCGCACACTGAAGCTTTCTTT

j_gene: TRBJ1-1
abundance: once
d_gene: .
v_gene: TRBV5-1
CDR3aa: CASSSGLRMGTEAFF
CDR3nt: TGCGCCAGCAGCTCTGGACTCAGGATGGGCACTGAAGCTTTCTTT

j_gene: TRBJ1-3
abundance: .
d_gene: .
v_gene: TRBV18
CDR3aa: CASSPLFRANSGNTIYF
CDR3nt: TGTGCCAGCTCACCACTCTTTCGGGCTAACTCTGGAAACACCATATATTTT

j_gene: TRBJ2-2
abundance: once
d_gene: .
v_gene: TRBV5-1
CDR3aa: CASSLVGTGELFF
CDR3nt: TGCGCCAGCAGCTTGGTTGGCACCGGGGAGCTGTTTTTT

j_gene: TRBJ2-3
abundance: .
d_gene: TRBD2
v_gene: TRBV18
CDR3aa: CASSLGLAGDVDTQYF
CDR3nt: TGTGCCAGCTCACTCGGACTAGCGGGAGATGTAGATACGCAGTATTTT

j_gene: TRBJ2-1
abundance: .
d_gene: .
v_gene: TRBV11-1
CDR3aa: CASSPGGNEQFF
CDR3nt: TGTGCCAGCAGCCCCGGGGGCAATGAGCAGTTCTTC

j_gene: TRBJ2-1
abundance: .
d_gene: TRBD2
v_gene: TRBV6-5
CDR3aa: CAGSVGLAGAYEQFF
CDR3nt: TGTGCCGGCTCGGTGGGACTAGCGGGAGCGTATGAGCAGTTCTTC